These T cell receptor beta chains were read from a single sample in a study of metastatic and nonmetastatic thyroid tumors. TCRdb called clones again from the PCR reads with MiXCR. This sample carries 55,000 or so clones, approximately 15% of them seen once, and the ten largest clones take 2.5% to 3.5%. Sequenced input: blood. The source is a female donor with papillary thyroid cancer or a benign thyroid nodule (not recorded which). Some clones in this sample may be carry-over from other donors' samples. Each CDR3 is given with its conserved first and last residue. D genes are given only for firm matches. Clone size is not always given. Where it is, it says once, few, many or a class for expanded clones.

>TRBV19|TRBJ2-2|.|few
CASARRSQNTGELFF
TGTGCCAGCGCCCGACGGAGCCAGAACACCGGGGAGCTGTTTTTT
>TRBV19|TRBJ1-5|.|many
CASSITGSNQPQHF
TGTGCCAGTAGTATTACAGGTAGCAATCAGCCCCAGCATTTT
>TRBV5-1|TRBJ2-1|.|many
CASSYLNREGNEQFF
TGCGCCAGCAGCTACTTAAACAGGGAGGGCAATGAGCAGTTCTTC
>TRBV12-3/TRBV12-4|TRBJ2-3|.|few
CASSSIRPYTQYF
TGTGCCAGCAGCTCAATACGCCCCTATACGCAGTATTTT
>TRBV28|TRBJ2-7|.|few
CARSSSSYEQYF
TGTGCCAGAAGTTCAAGCTCCTACGAGCAGTACTTC
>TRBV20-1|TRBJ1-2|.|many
CSAKSPSNYGYTF
TGCAGTGCTAAAAGTCCTTCTAACTATGGCTACACCTTC
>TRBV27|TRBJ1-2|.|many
CASSSWSRGSLYGYTF
TGTGCCAGCAGTTCCTGGTCACGGGGTTCCCTCTATGGCTACACCTTC
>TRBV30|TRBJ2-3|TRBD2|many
CAWSKGLAGSTDTQYF
TGTGCCTGGAGTAAGGGGCTAGCGGGTAGCACAGATACGCAGTATTTT
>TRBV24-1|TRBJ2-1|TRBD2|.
CATSEGTNQYNEQFF
TGTGCCACCAGTGAGGGGACTAACCAGTACAATGAGCAGTTCTTC
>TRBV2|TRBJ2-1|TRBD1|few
CASNVPDRCRNEQFF
TGTGCCAGCAATGTGCCGGACAGGTGTCGGAATGAGCAGTTCTTC
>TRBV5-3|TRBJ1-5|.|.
CASSLSWGGNHPQHF
TGTGCCAGTAGCTTGAGTTGGGGGGGCAATCATCCCCAGCATTTT
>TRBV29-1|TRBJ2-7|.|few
CSVEDPAASVYEQYF
TGTAGCGTTGAAGACCCTGCGGCCAGCGTCTACGAGCAGTACTTC
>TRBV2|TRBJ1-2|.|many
CASNRGYPNGYTF
TGTGCCAGCAACCGCGGATATCCAAATGGCTACACCTTC
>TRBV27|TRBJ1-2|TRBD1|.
CVSRAPGTGHGYTF
TGTGTCAGCAGGGCGCCGGGGACAGGTCATGGCTACACCTTC
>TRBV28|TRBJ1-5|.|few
CASSLRHLFTTNQPQHF
TGTGCCAGCAGTTTAAGACACTTGTTCACCACCAATCAGCCCCAGCATTTT
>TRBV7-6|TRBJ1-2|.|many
CASSLARGLHNYGYTF
TGTGCCAGCAGCTTAGCGAGAGGGCTCCATAACTATGGCTACACCTTC
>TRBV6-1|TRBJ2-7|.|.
CASSRSDYPYEQYF
TGTGCCAGCAGCCGTAGCGACTACCCCTACGAGCAGTACTTC
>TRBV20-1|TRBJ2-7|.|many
CSARDKDRPYEQYF
TGCAGTGCTAGAGATAAGGACAGACCCTACGAGCAGTACTTC
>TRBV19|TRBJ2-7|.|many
CASSIGEAYEQYF
TGTGCCAGTAGTATAGGGGAGGCCTACGAGCAGTACTTC
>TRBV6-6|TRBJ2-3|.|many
CASSYGSTASTDTQYF
TGTGCCAGCAGTTATGGGAGTACAGCTTCCACAGATACGCAGTATTTT
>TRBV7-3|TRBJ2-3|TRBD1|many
CASSAQGATDTQYF
TGTGCCAGCAGCGCGCAGGGGGCCACAGATACGCAGTATTTT
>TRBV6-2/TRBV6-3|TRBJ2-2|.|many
CASSKTRGVIRNTGELFF
TGTGCCAGCAGTAAGACTAGGGGGGTTATTAGGAACACCGGGGAGCTGTTTTTT
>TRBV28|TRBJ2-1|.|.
CALEATRGNEQLF
TGTGCCCTAGAGGCGACTAGGGGCAATGAGCAGCTCTTC
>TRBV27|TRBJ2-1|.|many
CASSQSEHRSYNEQFF
TGTGCCAGCAGCCAGAGCGAACACCGCTCCTACAATGAGCAGTTCTTC
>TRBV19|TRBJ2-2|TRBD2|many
CASSIGLLAGGTTGELFF
TGTGCCAGTAGTATAGGCCTGCTAGCGGGAGGTACCACCGGGGAGCTGTTTTTT
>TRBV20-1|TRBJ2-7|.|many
CSARDPRGRSYEQYF
TGCAGTGCTAGAGATCCTCGGGGACGCTCCTACGAGCAGTACTTC
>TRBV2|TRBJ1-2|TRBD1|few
CASSLMTGGSYGYTF
TGTGCCAGCAGTTTAATGACAGGGGGCAGCTATGGCTACACCTTC
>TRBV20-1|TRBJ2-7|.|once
CSARDLSGIYEQYF
TGCAGTGCTAGGGATCTATCTGGGATCTACGAGCAGTACTTC
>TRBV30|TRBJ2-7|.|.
CAWSGVRVSSYELYF
TGTGCCTGGAGTGGAGTTAGGGTGTCCTCCTACGAGCTGTACTTC
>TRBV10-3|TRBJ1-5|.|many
CAISREPGQPQHF
TGTGCCATCAGCCGGGAGCCAGGGCAGCCCCAGCATTTT
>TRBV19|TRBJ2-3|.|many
CASRERGSTDTQYF
TGTGCCAGTAGGGAACGGGGAAGCACAGATACGCAGTATTTT
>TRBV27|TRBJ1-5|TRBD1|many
CATGTRDRYGGQPQHF
TGTGCCACCGGGACCCGGGACAGGTATGGTGGACAGCCCCAGCATTTT
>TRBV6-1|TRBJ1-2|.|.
CASAPGGNYGYTF
TGTGCCAGCGCCCCCGGGGGCAACTATGGCTACACCTTC
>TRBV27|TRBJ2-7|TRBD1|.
CASSLIAPRDRDHEQYF
TGTGCCAGCAGTTTAATAGCTCCGCGGGACAGGGACCACGAGCAGTACTTC
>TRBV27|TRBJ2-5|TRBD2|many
CASRVTSGQETQYF
TGTGCCAGCAGGGTAACTAGCGGTCAAGAGACCCAGTACTTC
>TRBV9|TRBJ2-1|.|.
CASSVNEANSHNEQFF
TGTGCCAGCAGCGTTAACGAAGCCAACTCCCACAATGAGCAGTTCTTC
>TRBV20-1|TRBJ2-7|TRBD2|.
CSARKGTSATSDF
TGCAGTGCTAGGAAGGGGACTAGCGCGACGTCGGACTTC
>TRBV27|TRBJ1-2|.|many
CASSSQFNYGYTF
TGTGCCAGCAGCTCACAGTTTAACTATGGCTACACCTTC
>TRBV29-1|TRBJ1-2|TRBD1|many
CSVGPGTGLENYGYTF
TGCAGCGTGGGTCCCGGGACAGGGTTGGAAAACTATGGCTACACCTTC
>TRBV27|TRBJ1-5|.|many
CASSFTGAYNQPQHF
TGTGCCAGCAGTTTTACGGGGGCTTACAATCAGCCCCAGCATTTT
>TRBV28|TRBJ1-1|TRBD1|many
CASSLATGLLNTEAFF
TGTGCCAGCAGTTTGGCGACAGGGTTGCTGAACACTGAAGCTTTCTTT
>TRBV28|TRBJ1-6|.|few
CASSLEAGYSPLHF
TGTGCCAGCAGTTTAGAGGCAGGGTATTCACCCCTCCACTTT
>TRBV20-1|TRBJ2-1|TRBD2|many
CSATLHLAGGLSSYNEQFF
TGCAGTGCTACTCTCCACCTAGCGGGAGGGCTTAGCTCCTACAATGAGCAGTTCTTC
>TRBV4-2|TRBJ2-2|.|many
CASSQVDGDTGELFF
TGTGCCAGCAGCCAAGTGGACGGGGACACCGGGGAGCTGTTTTTT
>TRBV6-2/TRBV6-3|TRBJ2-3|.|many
CASSRGTGSTDTQYF
TGTGCCAGCAGTCGGGGGACGGGAAGCACAGATACGCAGTATTTT
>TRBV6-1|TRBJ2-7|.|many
CASSSLGQGNYEQYF
TGTGCCAGCAGTTCTCTTGGTCAGGGAAACTACGAGCAGTACTTC
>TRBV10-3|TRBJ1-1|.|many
CAISGLNTEAFF
TGTGCCATCTCGGGCCTGAACACTGAAGCTTTCTTT
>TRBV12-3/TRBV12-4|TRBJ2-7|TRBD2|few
CASRASSGSREQYF
TGTGCCAGCAGGGCATCTAGCGGGAGTCGCGAGCAGTACTTC